This TCR beta chain was identified during a study of patients and donors after allogeneic stem cell transplantation. TCRdb re-called the RT-PCR reads through MiXCR, storing one row per CDR3 protein. The repertoire has roughly 940,000 distinct CDR3 sequences, roughly 18% of them found once; the top ten carry 5% to 6.5%. Per germline, CDR1 SGHRS and CDR2 YFSETQ. V lost 4 bases, J lost 2 bases, and 15 bases lay in between. There are 16 residues in the CDR3. V is TRBV5-1 and J is TRBJ2-2; D gene ambiguous. Sequencing input: blood, either unsorted or a sorted T cell fraction (not recorded which). The source of this sequence is a human donor who was either an allogeneic HSCT recipient or a stem cell or donor lymphocyte infusion donor (not recorded which). It is not recorded whose cells these are; they may come from a transplant donor. The CDR3 loop is CASSPNSGLNTGELFF. As DNA, the CDR3 is TGCGCCAGCAGCCCTAATTCGGGCCTTAACACCGGGGAGCTGTTTTTT. Using reference TRBV5-1 and TRBJ2-2 for the parts outside the CDR3, the full variable domain is KAGVTQTPRYLIKTRGQQVTLSCSPISGHRSVSWYQQTPGQGLQFLFEYFSETQRNKGNFPGRFSGRQFSNSRSEMNVSTLELGDSALYLCASSPNSGLNTGELFFGEGSRLTVL.